This T cell receptor (beta chain) emerged from a study of CD8+ T cells in alopecia areata. Overall study results and limits: Many expanded lesional clones remained in scalp and blood on tofacitinib. Just one nonresponder means the tie between baseline CD8+ expansion and response stays uncertain.

For this clone: What it binds is unknown.

This sample's treatment: oral pan-JAK inhibitor, 5-10 mg twice daily. Researchers gathered lesional scalp punch biopsies and peripheral blood from patients with alopecia areata. From PBMCs, CD4+ and CD8+ T cells were sorted. The V gene lost 8 bases and the J gene lost 2 bases, with 14 bases spanning the gap. Germline loops: CDR1 GTSNPN, CDR2 SVGIG (reference sequence). This CDR3 spans 13 amino acids. It was cDNA, reverse transcribed from extracted RNA, that served as the sequencing template. TCRdb's table, derived via immunoSEQ multiplex PCR, lists solely in-frame clones and lacks some. The sample yields some 170,000 clones, 50% to 75% seen once.

This chain uses TRBV30 with TRBJ2-3; possibly TRBD1 for D (6 bases). This clonotype was obtained from a human donor with alopecia areata. The sample here was CD4+ T cells sorted from blood, taken between weeks 55 and 65, from a patient treated with tofacitinib. CDR3 in DNA: TGTGCCCGAGGGACACTTAACACAGATACGCAGTATTTT. Its protein is CARGTLNTDTQYF.